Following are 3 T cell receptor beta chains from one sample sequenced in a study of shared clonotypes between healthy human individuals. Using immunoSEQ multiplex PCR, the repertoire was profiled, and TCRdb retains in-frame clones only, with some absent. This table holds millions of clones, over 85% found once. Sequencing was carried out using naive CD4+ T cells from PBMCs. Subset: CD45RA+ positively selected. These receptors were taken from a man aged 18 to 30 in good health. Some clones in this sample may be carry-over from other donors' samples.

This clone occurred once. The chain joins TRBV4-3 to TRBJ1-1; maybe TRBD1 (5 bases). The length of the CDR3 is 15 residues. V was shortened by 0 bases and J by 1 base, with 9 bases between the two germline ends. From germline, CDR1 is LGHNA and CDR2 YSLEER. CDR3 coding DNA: TGCGCCAGCAGCCAAGAAGCAGGGCAGAACACTGAAGCTTTCTTT. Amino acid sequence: CASSQEAGQNTEAFF.

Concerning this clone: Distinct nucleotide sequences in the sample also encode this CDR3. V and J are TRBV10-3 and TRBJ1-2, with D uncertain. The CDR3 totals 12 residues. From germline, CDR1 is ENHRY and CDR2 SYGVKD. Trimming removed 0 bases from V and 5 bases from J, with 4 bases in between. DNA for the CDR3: TGTGCCATCAGTGAGTCGAGTTATGGCTACACCTTC. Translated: CAISESSYGYTF.

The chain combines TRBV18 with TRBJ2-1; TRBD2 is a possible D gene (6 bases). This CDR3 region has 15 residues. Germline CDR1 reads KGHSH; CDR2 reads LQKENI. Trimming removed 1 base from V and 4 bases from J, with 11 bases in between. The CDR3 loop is CASSPRPSDYNEQFF. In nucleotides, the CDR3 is TGTGCCAGCTCACCACGGCCTAGCGATTACAATGAGCAGTTCTTC.